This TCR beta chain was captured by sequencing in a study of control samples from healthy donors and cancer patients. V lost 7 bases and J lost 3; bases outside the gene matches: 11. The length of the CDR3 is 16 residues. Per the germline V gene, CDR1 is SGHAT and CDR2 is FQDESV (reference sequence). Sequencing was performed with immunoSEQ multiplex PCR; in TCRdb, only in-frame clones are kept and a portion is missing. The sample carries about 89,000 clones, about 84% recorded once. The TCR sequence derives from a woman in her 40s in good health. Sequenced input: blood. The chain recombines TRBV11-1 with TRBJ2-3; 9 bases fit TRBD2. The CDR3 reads CASTPGLAIGTDTQYF. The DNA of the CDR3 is TGTGCCAGCACGCCCGGACTAGCGATTGGGACAGATACGCAGTATTTT.